This T cell receptor beta chain is drawn from a study of early T cells in non-severe SARS-CoV-2 infection. Study details: Whole-blood bulk RNA, unsorted, was sequenced, and chains were unpaired. Study results and caveats: Anti-spike CD8 responses were favored by VDJdb matching, which missed private and CD4 specificities.

Individually, cDNA molecules had unique molecular identifiers attached to them. MiXCR was run by TCRdb on the 5' RACE reads, yielding one entry per CDR3 protein. The table shows roughly 51,000 distinct CDR3 sequences, with about 6.3% occurring only once. This clonotype was recorded many times. Antigen: not known. In germline, CDR1 is SGHKS, CDR2 YYEKEE (reference sequence). V was clipped by 4 bases and J by 6 bases; unmatched bases: 8. This CDR3 region has 15 residues. The specimen comprised whole blood, sampled at baseline. The rearrangement joins TRBV5-5 to TRBJ2-2; 8 bases align to TRBD2. The sequence came from an adult who was a healthcare worker with PCR-confirmed SARS-CoV-2 infection or an uninfected control (not recorded which). The CDR3 protein is CASSPAVAGSGELFF. The DNA of the CDR3 is TGTGCCAGCAGCCCCGCGGTAGCGGGGTCCGGGGAGCTGTTTTTT. The full variable domain, rest sourced from reference TRBV5-5 and TRBJ2-2, is DAGVTQSPTHLIKTRGQQVTLRCSPISGHKSVSWYQQVLGQGPQFIFQYYEKEERGRGNFPDRFSARQFPNYSSELNVNALLLGDSALYLCASSPAVAGSGELFFGEGSRLTVL.